The 28 T cell receptor beta chains below were found in one sample sequenced in a study of blood T cell repertoires in COVID-19. Data came from immunoSEQ multiplex PCR; TCRdb stores just in-frame clones and leaves some out. This table holds some 300,000 clones, about nine tenths found once. Sequenced material: PBMCs or T cells enriched from blood (not recorded which). These receptors were obtained from a woman between 25 and 40 years old who had recovered from COVID-19.

This clone was recorded a few times. The V gene is TRBV5-1, the J gene TRBJ1-1; D remains unclear. The V and J ends lost 2 bases and 13 bases respectively, with 12 bases between them. CDR3 length equals 11 residues. Germline values: CDR1 SGHRS, CDR2 YFSETQ. CDR3 in amino acids: CASSLSDNIFF. The CDR3 bases are TGCGCCAGCAGCTTATCCGATAACATTTTCTTT.

This chain links TRBV5-6 with TRBJ2-1, with 11 bases aligning to TRBD1. This CDR3 comprises 16 residues. V lost 3 bases and J lost 0; bases outside the gene matches: 2. Germline CDR1 SGHDT, CDR2 YYEEEE. The CDR3 coding sequence is TGTGCCAGCAGCTGGGGGACAGGGGGCTCCTACAATGAGCAGTTCTTC. It encodes CASSWGTGGSYNEQFF.

This clone was found once. One end of the junction does not line up with germline, which may come from a read error. The chain has TRBV27 and TRBJ2-5; TRBD2 matches at 9 bases. The germline V gene encodes CDR1 MNHEY and CDR2 SMNVEV (reference sequence). The CDR3 covers 16 residues. The CDR3 DNA sequence: TGTGCCAGCAGTCCCTGGGGTAGCGGGAGTCAAGGGACCCAGTACTTC. Translating it yields CASSPWGSGSQGTQYF.

The chain employs TRBV5-1 and TRBJ2-7, with D perhaps TRBD2 (5 bases). CDR3 size: 17 residues. Germline assignment: CDR1 SGHRS and CDR2 YFSETQ. The germline V and J ends were trimmed by 0 bases and 2 bases, with 18 bases remaining between them. The DNA of the CDR3 is TGCGCCAGCAGCTTGGGTCGGTTTCGAGGGAGACCCTACGAGCAGTACTTC. This translates into CASSLGRFRGRPYEQYF.

The J gene is TRBJ2-1, the V gene TRBV19; tentative D call: TRBD2 (6 bases). In germline, CDR1 is LNHDA, CDR2 SQIVND (reference sequence). Trimming removed 0 bases from V and 2 bases from J, with 14 bases in between. This CDR3 spans 17 amino acids. CDR3 coding DNA: TGTGCCAGTAGTATAGATCACGCGGGGCCCGCCTACAATGAGCAGTTCTTC. Protein sequence: CASSIDHAGPAYNEQFF.

This chain links TRBV7-9 with TRBJ2-1, with 7 bases fitting TRBD2. Germline loops: CDR1 SEHNR, CDR2 FQNEAQ (reference sequence). This CDR3 has 16 residues. The ends lost 0 bases at V and 9 bases at J; junction bases unmatched: 11. The CDR3 DNA reads TGTGCCAGCAGCTTAGCCAGAAGTCGGACTAGGCCTGAGCAGTTCTTC. Translating gives CASSLARSRTRPEQFF.

This clone occurred a few times. V usage is TRBV10-3 and J usage is TRBJ1-2; TRBD1 agrees at 9 bases. The CDR3 length is 16 residues. Germline CDR1 ENHRY, CDR2 SYGVKD. V lost 2 bases and J lost 6; bases outside the gene matches: 10. The CDR3 bases are TGTGCCATCAGTGAGGTAGTTACAGGGGGCTTCGATGGCTACACCTTC. Residues: CAISEVVTGGFDGYTF.

V and J are TRBV5-1 and TRBJ2-1; D perhaps matches TRBD2 (5 bases). Germline CDR1 SGHRS, CDR2 YFSETQ. This CDR3 region has 12 residues. The V end was cut by 1 base, the J end by 8 bases, with 7 bases between. The CDR3 DNA reads TGCGCCAGCAGCTTGTACGGGGATGAGCAGTTCTTC. Translated, it gives CASSLYGDEQFF.

V is TRBV27 and J is TRBJ1-1; 7 nucleotides agree with TRBD1. Germline V lookup: CDR1 MNHEY, CDR2 SMNVEV (reference sequence). The CDR3 covers 14 residues. V lost 8 bases, J lost 3 bases, and 9 bases stayed unmatched. CDR3 loop: CASGGTGADTEAFF. Here the CDR3 DNA reads TGTGCCAGCGGGGGAACAGGGGCGGACACTGAAGCTTTCTTT.

This clone has just one count. V and J are TRBV6-5 and TRBJ1-5; no reliable D call. Trimming removed 1 base from V and 3 bases from J, with 13 bases in between. Germline V CDR1 and CDR2: MNHEY, SVGAGI. This CDR3 is 16 amino acids long. DNA of the CDR3: TGTGCCAGCAGTTACTGTTCACCGACTACCAATCAGCCCCAGCATTTT. Translated: CASSYCSPTTNQPQHF.

CDR3 DNA: TGCGCCAGCAGCCAAGCGAGGTTCCCTTATGCGCGGGGCTACACCTTC. It specifies CASSQARFPYARGYTF. The rearrangement uses TRBV4-1 and TRBJ1-2; D is ambiguous. The CDR3 is made up of 16 amino acids. Germline V lookup: CDR1 MGHRA, CDR2 YSYEKL. With 1 base removed from V and 8 bases from J, the gap between germline ends came to 20 bases.

The chain joins TRBV27 to TRBJ2-1; 8 bases fit TRBD1. Germline assignment: CDR1 MNHEY and CDR2 SMNVEV (reference sequence). V trimming: 3 bases; J trimming: 8 bases; junction bases outside the gene matches: 12. This CDR3 spans 16 amino acids. CDR3 sequence: CASSFPRQGQADEQFF. DNA of the CDR3: TGTGCCAGCAGTTTCCCCAGACAGGGGCAAGCGGATGAGCAGTTCTTC.

This chain joins TRBV27 and TRBJ1-5, with a weak D call TRBD1 (5 bases). The CDR3 consists of 12 residues. Trimming removed 5 bases from V and 9 bases from J, with 11 bases in between. Germline V gene data show CDR1 as MNHEY and CDR2 as SMNVEV (reference sequence). The CDR3 region is CASSPTRGPQHF. The CDR3 nucleotides read TGTGCCAGCAGTCCTACAAGGGGGCCCCAGCATTTT.

The V call is TRBV6-5, the J call TRBJ1-2; D is possibly TRBD1 (5 bases). The CDR3 totals 14 residues. Trimming removed 5 bases at V and 8 bases at J, with 18 bases between. Germline CDR1 and CDR2: MNHEY and SVGAGI. CDR3 DNA: TGTGCCAGCAGTAAGAGACAGCCCACTCAAGGCTACACCTTC. Residues: CASSKRQPTQGYTF.

The V and J genes are TRBV6-5 and TRBJ1-1; D gene ambiguous. Trimming removed 2 bases from V and 0 bases from J, with 7 bases in between. CDR3 length: 14 residues. Germline values: CDR1 MNHEY, CDR2 SVGAGI. The CDR3 spells CASSYMGVNTEAFF. Written as DNA, the CDR3 is TGTGCCAGCAGTTACATGGGAGTGAACACTGAAGCTTTCTTT.

The chain combines TRBV9 with TRBJ2-1, with D uncertain. Per germline, CDR1 SGDLS and CDR2 YYNGEE. V lost 0 bases and J 8 bases, leaving 15 bases between the germline ends. CDR3 length: 15 amino acids. The CDR3 here is CASSVGRLKAYEQFF. CDR3 sequence (DNA): TGTGCCAGCAGCGTAGGTAGGCTTAAAGCGTATGAGCAGTTCTTC.

The V and J genes are TRBV5-1 and TRBJ2-3, with 9 bases matching TRBD1. There are 15 residues in the CDR3. V gave up 4 bases and J gave up 3 bases; unmatched junction bases: 6. From germline, CDR1 is SGHRS and CDR2 YFSETQ. CDR3 loop: CASSRTGGRTDTQYF. In nucleotides, the CDR3 is TGCGCCAGCAGCCGAACAGGGGGCAGAACAGATACGCAGTATTTT.

This sequence joins TRBV5-1 and TRBJ1-2; 7 positions agree with TRBD1. V was pared by 0 bases and J by 2 bases, with 13 bases of the junction left unmatched. Germline V CDR1 and CDR2: SGHRS, YFSETQ. The CDR3 spans 18 residues. The CDR3 DNA reads TGCGCCAGCAGCTTGGCACCTTCGACAGGGTTTCGCAACTATGGCTACACCTTC. Translated, it gives CASSLAPSTGFRNYGYTF.

V gene TRBV3-1 (or the pseudogene TRBV3-2) combines with J gene TRBJ1-4, with D perhaps TRBD1 (5 bases). Deletions cut 4 bases from V and 13 bases from J, with 19 bases between. The CDR3 totals 14 residues. CDR1 LGHDT and CDR2 YNNKEL come from the germline V gene (reference sequence). Here the CDR3 DNA reads TGTGCCAGCAGCCCCCGACCGCCTCCCGGGGGACTGTTTTTT. As protein: CASSPRPPPGGLFF.

The chain carries TRBV6-5 and TRBJ2-3; 7 bases are shared with TRBD2. The V gene end was trimmed by 6 bases and the J gene end by 6 bases; junction bases not matched to a gene: 12. Germline V lookup: CDR1 MNHEY, CDR2 SVGAGI. CDR3 length: 15 residues. CDR3 nucleotides: TGTGCCAGCAGCCCGCTAGCGGCCGAGGGGGATACGCAGTATTTT. Amino acid sequence: CASSPLAAEGDTQYF.

This clone appeared a single time. J is TRBJ2-7 and V is TRBV5-1; TRBD2 matches 13 bases. The CDR3 is 15 amino acids. V lost 4 bases, J lost 6 bases, and 7 bases stayed unmatched. Germline values: CDR1 SGHRS, CDR2 YFSETQ. In nucleotides, the CDR3 is TGCGCCAGCAGCGTGGGACTAGCGGGACTCATCGAGCAGTACTTC. This translates into CASSVGLAGLIEQYF.

This clone was seen just once. This rearrangement joins TRBV11-2 to TRBJ2-3; 8 bases agree with TRBD1. The CDR3 runs to 18 residues. Germline assignment: CDR1 SGHAT and CDR2 FQNNGV. With V trimmed by 3 bases and J by 1 base, 12 bases remained unmatched. The chain's CDR3 is CASSFGQGAPEGTDTQYF. The CDR3 nucleotides are TGTGCCAGCAGCTTTGGACAGGGTGCCCCCGAGGGCACAGATACGCAGTATTTT.

This sequence joins TRBV10-3 and TRBJ2-1, with D possibly TRBD2 on 6 matching bases. CDR1 is ENHRY, CDR2 SYGVKD, per germline. The V gene lost 4 bases and the J gene lost 5 bases, with 15 bases spanning the gap. CDR3 size: 15 residues. This CDR3 reads CAISVVGTPDNEQFF. The CDR3 bases are TGTGCCATCAGTGTTGTTGGGACTCCCGACAATGAGCAGTTCTTC.

The chain links TRBV30 to TRBJ1-1, with 7 bases matching TRBD1. The V gene end was trimmed by 3 bases and the J gene end by 5 bases; junction bases not matched to a gene: 9. CDR1 and CDR2 from the germline V gene are GTSNPN and SVGIG (reference sequence). This CDR3 has 14 residues. The CDR3 reads CAWSPTGFLTEAFF. DNA of the CDR3: TGTGCCTGGAGCCCGACAGGGTTTTTGACTGAAGCTTTCTTT.

CDR3 in DNA: TGTGCCATCAGACGGGAGGGCAATGAGCAGTTCTTC. This sequence encodes CAIRREGNEQFF. V is TRBV10-3 and J is TRBJ2-1; 8 nucleotides match TRBD2. Germline loops: CDR1 ENHRY, CDR2 SYGVKD. CDR3 length equals 12 residues. The J segment lost 6 bases and the V segment lost 6 bases, leaving 1 base of the junction unmatched.

The gene calls are TRBV6-5 and TRBJ2-7; D may be TRBD2 (6 bases). This CDR3 has 14 residues. V was trimmed by 7 bases and J by 7 bases, leaving 20 bases between them. CDR1 MNHEY and CDR2 SVGAGI come from the germline V gene. This chain's CDR3 is CASKEVAGSGEQYF. CDR3 DNA sequence: TGTGCCAGCAAGGAAGTCGCGGGATCGGGGGAGCAGTACTTC.

The rearrangement uses TRBV29-1 and TRBJ2-2; 7 bases align to TRBD1. The CDR3 is 15 amino acids. V gave up 4 bases and J gave up 0 bases; unmatched junction bases: 5. The germline gives CDR1 SQVTM, CDR2 ANQGSEA. The CDR3 sequence is CSVVGTAPNTGELFF. In DNA, the CDR3 is TGCAGCGTTGTTGGGACAGCTCCGAACACCGGGGAGCTGTTTTTT.

To note about this clone: This CDR3 is also generated by other DNA sequences in the sample. This chain joins TRBV2 and TRBJ1-5, with TRBD1 matching 9 bases. V gave up 5 bases and J gave up 5 bases; unmatched junction bases: 1. Germline lookup yields CDR1 SNHLY and CDR2 FYNNEI. The CDR3 runs to 13 residues. The CDR3 reads CASSRTGDQPQHF. DNA of the CDR3: TGTGCCAGCAGTCGGACAGGGGATCAGCCCCAGCATTTT.